These T cell receptor beta chains were read from a single sample in a study of cytomegalovirus exposure and HLA in healthy donors. This table comes from immunoSEQ multiplex PCR, and its TCRdb copy is limited to in-frame clones, with some not included. The sample holds 200,000 to 250,000 clones, about 84% seen once. Sequencing was done on a sample of PBMCs. The source of these receptors is a human donor in good health. CDR3s include the opening cysteine and the closing phenylalanine or tryptophan. The D gene is left open where the match is weak. Clone size appears in some rows only: once, few, many, or a class for an expanded clone.

v_call	clone_size	d_call	j_call	cdr3_nt	cdr3_aa
TRBV2	NA	NA	TRBJ1-1	TGTGCCAGCAGTGGGGAGGGACACACTGAAGCTTTCTTT	CASSGEGHTEAFF
TRBV19	NA	TRBD1	TRBJ1-1	TGTGCCAGCGCGACAGGGTGGAACACTGAAGCTTTCTTT	CASATGWNTEAFF
TRBV2	once	TRBD2	TRBJ2-7	TGTGCCAGCCTAAGGACTAGCGCTTCCTACGAGCAGTACTTC	CASLRTSASYEQYF
TRBV4-3	NA	NA	TRBJ1-2	TGCGCCAGCAGCCAAGCGGTAGAGTATGGCTACACCTTC	CASSQAVEYGYTF
TRBV29-1	NA	NA	TRBJ1-2	TGCAGCGTCCCAGGGCAGGGAGGGTACGGCTACACCTTC	CSVPGQGGYGYTF
TRBV4-2	NA	TRBD1	TRBJ1-1	TGTGCCAGCAGCCAAGATACCAGGGGGGACGAAGCTTTCTTT	CASSQDTRGDEAFF
TRBV27	NA	NA	TRBJ2-6	TGTGCCAGCAGTTTTGCCCCAAGCGGGGCCAACGTCCTGACTTTC	CASSFAPSGANVLTF
TRBV29-1	NA	NA	TRBJ1-3	TGCAGCGTTGAAATTATAAACACCATATATTTT	CSVEIINTIYF
TRBV2	NA	NA	TRBJ2-7	TGTGCCAGCAGTGTGGCGGAAGCCTACGTGGAGCAGTACTTC	CASSVAEAYVEQYF
TRBV9	few	TRBD1	TRBJ2-1	TGTGCCAGCAGCGTACAAACAGGGGGCCGGGGGAATGAGCAGTTCTTC	CASSVQTGGRGNEQFF
TRBV28	NA	TRBD2	TRBJ2-7	TGTGCCAGCAGTTTAGGCGGGAGGCCTTACGAGCAGTACTTC	CASSLGGRPYEQYF
TRBV2	NA	NA	TRBJ2-2	TGTGCCAGCCTATTCCGAGGCCCCGGGGAGCTGTTTTTT	CASLFRGPGELFF
TRBV28	few	NA	TRBJ1-5	TGTGCCAGCAGTTTTCCACTCAATCAGCCCCAGCATTTT	CASSFPLNQPQHF
TRBV30	NA	NA	TRBJ1-1	TGTGCCTGGAGTGCGGGTACGACAGCCGAAGCTTTCTTT	CAWSAGTTAEAFF
TRBV6-1	NA	TRBD1	TRBJ1-1	TGTGCCAGCAGTCTACTTGACAGGGGAAGAACTGAAGCTTTCTTT	CASSLLDRGRTEAFF
TRBV7-9	once	NA	TRBJ2-3	TGTTCCGGTTCGAGGGAGGCAGATACGCAGTATTTT	CSGSREADTQYF
TRBV5-1	NA	TRBD1	TRBJ1-3	TGCGCCAGCAGCCTTAACGGACAGGCCCTCAGCCCCCACACCATATATTTT	CASSLNGQALSPHTIYF
TRBV2	once	NA	TRBJ2-7	TGTGCCAGCAGTGAGCCCTCACGAGACAGTACCTACGAGCAGTACTTC	CASSEPSRDSTYEQYF
TRBV19	NA	NA	TRBJ2-7	TGTGCCAGTACCATGGGGCCGGCCTACGAGCAGTACTTC	CASTMGPAYEQYF
TRBV7-2	NA	NA	TRBJ2-4	TGTGCCAGCAGTTTTAGATCGGGGTCCATCGGAAACATTCAGTACTTC	CASSFRSGSIGNIQYF
TRBV6-6	NA	TRBD1	TRBJ2-7	TGTGCCAGCAGTGCCGGGACAGACTACGAGCAGTACTTC	CASSAGTDYEQYF
TRBV10-3	once	TRBD2	TRBJ2-1	TGTGCCATCAGTGAGTCTGGGAGGGATGAGCAGTTCTTC	CAISESGRDEQFF
TRBV5-4	NA	NA	TRBJ2-7	TGTGCCAGCAGCCTGACAGGTGCCTACGAGCAGTACTTC	CASSLTGAYEQYF
TRBV6-1	once	TRBD2	TRBJ2-1	TGTGCCAGCAGTGCCAGGGGTGTTAGCGGGAGGTCGTACAATGAGCAGTTCTTC	CASSARGVSGRSYNEQFF
TRBV2	NA	TRBD2	TRBJ2-7	TGTGCCAGCAAAACTAGCGGGAGCTCCTACGAGCAGTACTTC	CASKTSGSSYEQYF
TRBV13	NA	TRBD2	TRBJ2-1	TGTGCCAGCACGGAATTCGGGACTAGCGGATACAATGAGCAGTTCTTC	CASTEFGTSGYNEQFF
TRBV5-1	NA	TRBD2	TRBJ2-5	TGCGCCAGCAGCTTGGTGGCGGGAGCGGGAGAGACCCAGTACTTC	CASSLVAGAGETQYF
TRBV19	once	NA	TRBJ2-7	TGTGCCAGTAGTACGGGGGGCTCGGGGTACGAGCAGTACTTC	CASSTGGSGYEQYF
TRBV12-5	NA	TRBD2	TRBJ2-1	TGTGCTAGTGGGATGGGACTAGCGGGAGCCAATGAGCAGTTCTTC	CASGMGLAGANEQFF
TRBV7-2	NA	NA	TRBJ2-7	TGTGCCAGCAGCTTAGTTCCAGAAAGCTCCTACGAGCAGTACTTC	CASSLVPESSYEQYF
TRBV15	once	NA	TRBJ2-7	TGTGCCACCAGCAGGGAGGGACAGCCTCTCTACGAGCAGTACTTC	CATSREGQPLYEQYF
TRBV11-2	NA	NA	TRBJ1-4	TGTGCCAGCAGCCCGGTACAGGGTACTGGTAATGAAAAACTGTTTTTT	CASSPVQGTGNEKLFF
TRBV6-5	NA	NA	TRBJ2-5	TGTGCCAGCAGTCCACTCGCCGCAGGGCGGGAGACCCAGTACTTC	CASSPLAAGRETQYF
TRBV10-3	few	TRBD1	TRBJ2-5	TGTGCCATCAGTGAGTCAAGGACAGGGAAAGTGGAGACCCAGTACTTC	CAISESRTGKVETQYF
TRBV2	once	NA	TRBJ2-1	TGTGCCAGCAGTGAAGAGGTGGGCAGGGTAAGCGAGCAGTTCTTC	CASSEEVGRVSEQFF
TRBV7-9	NA	TRBD1	TRBJ1-1	TGTTCCAGCAGGTATAGGACAGGGAACACTGAAGCTTTCTTT	CSSRYRTGNTEAFF
TRBV2	NA	TRBD1	TRBJ1-1	TGTGCCAGCAGACTGTCGCGGGACAGGGCCCGAGCTTTCTTT	CASRLSRDRARAFF
TRBV7-2	NA	NA	TRBJ2-2	TGTGCCAGCAGACGAGCTGGACTCAACACCGGGGAGCTGTTTTTT	CASRRAGLNTGELFF
TRBV7-2	NA	TRBD2	TRBJ2-5	TGTGCCAGCAGCTTAGGGGGACTAGCGGGAGTGGAGACCCAGTACTTC	CASSLGGLAGVETQYF
TRBV18	NA	TRBD2	TRBJ2-3	TGTGCCAGCTCATTCCGGGACAGCGGGACTAGCGGGAGTCTGTCAGATACGCAGTATTTT	CASSFRDSGTSGSLSDTQYF
TRBV2	NA	TRBD2	TRBJ2-7	TGTGCCAGCAGCGATACTAGCGGGCTTTACGAGCAGTACTTC	CASSDTSGLYEQYF
TRBV19	NA	TRBD2	TRBJ2-1	TGTGCCAGTAGTATTATGACTAGCGGGAGCCAGAATGAGCAGTTCTTC	CASSIMTSGSQNEQFF
TRBV7-9	NA	TRBD1	TRBJ2-2	TGTGCCAGCAGCCCTCGTCCGGGGACAGCGAACACCGGGGAGCTGTTTTTT	CASSPRPGTANTGELFF
TRBV2	NA	NA	TRBJ2-5	TGTGCCAGCACCCGACTGGGGCTACTTACAAAGACCCAGTACTTC	CASTRLGLLTKTQYF
TRBV7-9	once	NA	TRBJ2-1	TGTGCCAGCAGCAAACAGGAAAGCACCTACAATGAGCAGTTCTTC	CASSKQESTYNEQFF
TRBV9	NA	TRBD1	TRBJ2-6	TGTGCCAGCAGCGTAGCTTTGGGGGACAGGGTAAGCTCTGGGGCCAACGTCCTGACTTTC	CASSVALGDRVSSGANVLTF
TRBV6-6	NA	NA	TRBJ2-3	TGTGCCAGCCAAGTTAAATCTAGCTTCACAGATACGCAGTATTTT	CASQVKSSFTDTQYF
TRBV28	NA	TRBD1	TRBJ1-2	TGTGCCAGCAGTCATGGGACAGGGGATGGCTACACCTTC	CASSHGTGDGYTF
TRBV5-4	NA	NA	TRBJ2-7	TGTGCCAGCAGCTTCGGAGGCTACGAGCAGTACTTC	CASSFGGYEQYF